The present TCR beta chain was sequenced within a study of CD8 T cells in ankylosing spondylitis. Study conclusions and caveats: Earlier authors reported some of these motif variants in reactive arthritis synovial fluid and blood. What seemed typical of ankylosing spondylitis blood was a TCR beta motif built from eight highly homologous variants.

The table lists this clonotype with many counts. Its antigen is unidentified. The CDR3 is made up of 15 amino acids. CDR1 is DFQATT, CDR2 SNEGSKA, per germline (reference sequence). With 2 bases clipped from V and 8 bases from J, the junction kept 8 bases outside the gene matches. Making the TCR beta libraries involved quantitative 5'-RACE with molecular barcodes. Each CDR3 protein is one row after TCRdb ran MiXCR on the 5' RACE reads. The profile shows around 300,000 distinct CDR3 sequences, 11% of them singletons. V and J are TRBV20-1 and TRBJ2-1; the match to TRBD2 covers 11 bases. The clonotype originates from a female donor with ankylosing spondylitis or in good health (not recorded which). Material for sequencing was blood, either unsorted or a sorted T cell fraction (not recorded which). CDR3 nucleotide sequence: TGCAGTGCTAGACCCGGGACTAGCGGTCGGGATGAGCAGTTCTTC. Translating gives CSARPGTSGRDEQFF.